This record covers a single TCR beta chain. What antigen it recognizes has not been identified. Each CD8+ T cell subset was flow-sorted in triplicate, and 250,000 to 350,000 cells per subset were placed directly into RLT lysis buffer. To keep memory contaminants out, a stringent definition of naive CD8+ T cells was applied: CD45RO-CCR7+CD27+CD95-. Peripheral blood mononuclear cells were isolated from buffy coats by standard density gradient centrifugation. Naive CXCR3-negative and CXCR3-positive CD8+ T cells were flow-sorted using a FACSAria III. Total RNA was extracted from sorted cells using an RNeasy Mini Kit. The data were obtained in a study of CXCR3-negative and CXCR3-positive naive CD8 T cells (dated 2019 in TCRdb). Background for the entire study: In total, approximately 130 million TRB reads were obtained, corresponding to roughly 1.5 +/- 0.3 million reads per library. Diversity and physicochemical repertoire analyses were performed on some 10 donors pooled from two independent experiments. Naive subsets from about five donors and memory cells from 3 donors were included in the TRBV-TRBJ cluster analysis.

The data were produced on a NextSeq 550. The Human TCR Profiling Kit (MiLaboratory) was used to prepare UMI-labeled 5' RACE TRB cDNA libraries. The full amount of extracted RNA was used for cDNA synthesis, and the full amount of resulting cDNA was used for PCR amplification. Libraries were prepared in parallel using an identical number of PCR cycles. In the source study's methods: MIGEC and MiXCR extracted about 50,000 +/- 10,000 unique UMI-labeled TRB cDNA molecules per library, requiring at least two reads per UMI. An average of roughly 40,000 +/- 10,000 functional in-frame TRB CDR3 nucleotide clonotypes without stop codons was found per library. After each sample was downsampled to 5000 UMI-labeled TRB molecules, VDJtools was used to calculate diversity metrics such as normalized Shannon-Wiener and Chao1. VDJtools was used to calculate clonotype-size-weighted physicochemical properties of the central five CDR3 residues, namely interaction energy, strength, volume and Kidera factor 4. Reprocessed by TCRdb, the reads give a single entry per CDR3 protein sequence, without DNA. These V and J calls are TCRdb output, not the study's own analysis. The sample's clone listing holds over 150,000 distinct CDR3 sequences. The ten top clones hold approximately 0.51% of the sample.

Points the paper makes about the study in general: Freshly isolated PBMCs were used for most assays because CXCR3 expression partially decreased after cryopreservation. TRB CDR3s from CXCR3-positive naive cells showed higher hydrophobicity (lower Kidera factor 4), lower energy, and higher strength and volume indices than CXCR3-negative naive cells. Comparably high repertoire diversity was found in both naive subsets, whereas much lower repertoire diversity was found in memory CD8+ T cells. Similar TRBV-TRBJ usage was shown by naive CXCR3-negative and CXCR3-positive cells from the same donor, whereas distinct patterns were shown by memory cells. Surface CD5, linked to self-reactivity in mice, was comparable between naive subsets; TCR interaction strength was therefore also inferred from TRB CDR3 physicochemical properties.

From the cysteine up to the phenylalanine, the CDR3 has a length of 13 residues. No DNA has been recorded. The germline V gene sets CDR1 to SGDLS and CDR2 to YYNGEE. This clonotype originated in a human donor in good health. Some clones in this sample may be carry-over from other donors' samples. The chain was built from TRBV9 and TRBJ1-1. Sequencing was carried out using naive CXCR3+ CD8+ T cells from blood. The sample's cell subset or site label, decoded: CD45RO-CCR7+CD27+CD95- naive CD8+ T cells expressing CXCR3 (TNR3+). The CDR3 here reads CASSPDKNTEAFF.